The T cell receptor beta chain described here comes from a study of T cells in narcolepsy. Study as a whole: Healthy controls were enrolled alongside patients with narcolepsy type 1 or type 2.

As concerns this clone: Its target is not known.

Study-wide points: HCRT-specific and TRIB2-specific autoreactive clonotypes appeared among same-patient CSF and blood CD4+ clonotypes. Blood of same and different patients, but not healthy controls, reportedly held recurring autoreactive clonotypes. Some memory CD4+ repertoires had no autoreactive clone sequences.

Data came from immunoSEQ multiplex PCR; TCRdb stores just in-frame clones and leaves some out. The sample lists approximately 23,000 clones; about 82% were seen once. Germline V lookup: CDR1 MGHDK, CDR2 SYGVNS. Trimming shortened V by 0 bases and J by 3 bases, and 3 bases separated the two germline ends. The CDR3 contains 12 residues. The TCR comes from a human donor in good health. The sample taken for sequencing was memory (CD45RA-) CD4+ T cells from blood. The rearrangement uses TRBV25-1 and TRBJ2-7; D is uncertain. CDR3 sequence: CASSEYNYEQYF. In nucleotides, the CDR3 is TGTGCCAGCAGTGAATATAACTACGAGCAGTACTTC.